This T cell receptor (beta chain) came from a study of cytotoxic CD8 clonotypes in ibrutinib-treated CLL. Study conclusions and caveats: Public clonotypes, rarely seen, contracted or held steady on treatment. Clonality was elevated at ibrutinib response and had returned toward baseline at progression. Circulating CD8+ T-cell counts were tracked by baseline clonality, which exceeded that of age-matched healthy donors. Lymph node repertoires were not studied, and sampling times were unmatched.

The ends were cut back, 2 bases at V and 2 bases at J, with 11 bases in the middle. CDR3 length: 15 amino acids. Germline CDR1 reads SGHTA; CDR2 reads FQGNSA. TCRdb's table, derived via immunoSEQ multiplex PCR, lists solely in-frame clones and lacks some. The sample holds 110,000 or so clones, roughly 57% seen once. This clone was picked up a small number of times. As yet, its antigen is unknown. The sequence was obtained from a human donor with chronic lymphocytic leukemia. The chain is built from TRBV7-2 and TRBJ2-3; D perhaps matches TRBD2 (5 bases). The input for sequencing was PBMCs, taken after 24 months of ibrutinib treatment. CDR3 in DNA: TGTGCCAGCAGCTTATCGCTAGCTGTCACAGATACGCAGTATTTT. This gives the protein CASSLSLAVTDTQYF.